This T cell receptor (beta chain) was identified in a study of blood T cell repertoires in COVID-19. Study in general: T cells, B-cell-depleted T cells, or PBMCs provided the cDNA or gDNA that served as material.

Only one count was recorded for this clone. Original processing notes: Amplification from reference gene primers served as the basis for estimated nucleated cell counts. Profiling relied on immunoSEQ multiplex PCR, and the TCRdb table lists in-frame clones only, not all of them. V, J and clone size derive from that table, while D and trimming were established from the DNA sequence. The sample includes roughly 280,000 clones, approximately 85% seen only once; the top ten take 8% to 13%. After removal of 0 bases from V and 8 bases from J, the junction contained 10 bases not matched to a gene. The CDR3 length is 17 residues. Germline CDR1 and CDR2: MGHDK and SYGVNS.

The source of this sequence is a woman in her 70s with acute or convalescent COVID-19. The chain joins TRBV25-1 to TRBJ1-2; 12 bases map to TRBD1. The sample consisted of peripheral blood. The CDR3 loop reads CASSEYRKGTGGRGYTF. CDR3 in DNA: TGTGCCAGCAGTGAATATCGTAAAGGGACAGGGGGCCGGGGCTACACCTTC.